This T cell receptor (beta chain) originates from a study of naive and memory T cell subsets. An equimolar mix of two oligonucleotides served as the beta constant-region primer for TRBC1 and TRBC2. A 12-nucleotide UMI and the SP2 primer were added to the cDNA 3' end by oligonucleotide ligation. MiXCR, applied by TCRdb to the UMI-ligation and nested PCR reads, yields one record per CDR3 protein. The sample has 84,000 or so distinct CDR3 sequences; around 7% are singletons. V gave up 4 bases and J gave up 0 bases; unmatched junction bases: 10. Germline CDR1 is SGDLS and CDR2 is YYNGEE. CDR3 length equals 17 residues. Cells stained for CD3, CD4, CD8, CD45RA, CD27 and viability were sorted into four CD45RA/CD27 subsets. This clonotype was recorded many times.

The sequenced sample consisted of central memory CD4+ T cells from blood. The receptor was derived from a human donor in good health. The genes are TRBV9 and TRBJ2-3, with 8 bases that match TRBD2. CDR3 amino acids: CASSPSAGVTSTDTQYF. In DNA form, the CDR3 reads TGTGCCAGCAGCCCCTCAGCGGGAGTTACTAGCACAGATACGCAGTATTTT.